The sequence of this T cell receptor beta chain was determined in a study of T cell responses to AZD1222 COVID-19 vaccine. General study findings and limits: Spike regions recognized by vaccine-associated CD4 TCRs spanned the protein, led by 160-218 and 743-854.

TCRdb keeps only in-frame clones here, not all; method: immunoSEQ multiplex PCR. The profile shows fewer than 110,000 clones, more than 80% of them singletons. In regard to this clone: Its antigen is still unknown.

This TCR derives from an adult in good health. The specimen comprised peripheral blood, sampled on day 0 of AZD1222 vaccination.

The CDR3 region is CASSVAQINEQFF. In nucleotides, the CDR3 is TGTGCCAGCAGCGTAGCACAGATCAATGAGCAGTTCTTC. The chain carries TRBV9 and TRBJ2-1; no reliable D call. V gave up 0 bases and J gave up 6 bases, with 7 bases separating them. Germline CDR1 and CDR2: SGDLS and YYNGEE. The CDR3 runs 13 residues.